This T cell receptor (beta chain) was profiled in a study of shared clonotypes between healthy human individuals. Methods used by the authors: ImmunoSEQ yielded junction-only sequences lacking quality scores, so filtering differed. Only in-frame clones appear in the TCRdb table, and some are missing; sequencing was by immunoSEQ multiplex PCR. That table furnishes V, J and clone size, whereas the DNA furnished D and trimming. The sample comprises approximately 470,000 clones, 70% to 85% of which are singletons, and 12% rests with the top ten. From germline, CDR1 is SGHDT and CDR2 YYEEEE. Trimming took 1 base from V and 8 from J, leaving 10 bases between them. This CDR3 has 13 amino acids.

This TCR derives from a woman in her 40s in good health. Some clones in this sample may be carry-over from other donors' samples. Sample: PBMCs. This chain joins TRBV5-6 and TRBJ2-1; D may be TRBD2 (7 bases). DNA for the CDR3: TGTGCCAGCAGCTTGTCGGGGGGCGATGAGCAGTTCTTC. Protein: CASSLSGGDEQFF.